This TCR beta chain was identified during a study of regulatory T cells in long-lasting Graves disease. Study at large: The criterion for persistent Graves' disease was over 5 years of antithyroid drugs with positive TSH receptor antibodies. Findings and caveats of the study: When disease was persistent, TRBV28, TRBJ1-2 and TRBJ2-5 were the favored segments. Small sample size may have lowered accuracy.

Investigators prepared the TCR beta libraries by applying iRepertoire HTBI primers and Arm-PCR of CDR3 regions. Authors' analysis steps: Taken together, the samples had roughly 63 TRBV and more than 12 TRBJ segments identified. Each CDR3 protein is one row after TCRdb ran MiXCR on the multiplex PCR reads. These V and J calls originate from TCRdb's pipeline instead of the authors' own analysis. Of about 660,000 distinct CDR3 sequences in the sample, roughly 30% were seen once. Sample time point: persistent/refractory GD, antithyroid drugs over 5 years with positive TRAb. Extracted RNA from PBMCs served as the source of the TCR library. Between the trimmed V and J ends, which lost 5 bases and 7 bases, there was a span of 8 bases. CDR1 is MDHEN, CDR2 SYDVKM, per germline. The CDR3 contains 11 residues. This clonotype was seen only a few times. Its antigen is currently unknown.

The receptor was isolated from a female donor with Graves disease. The sample in question was peripheral blood mononuclear cells (PBMCs), obtained when the disease was refractory, from a patient treated with antithyroid drugs. This chain links TRBV28 with TRBJ2-5, with D unclear. CDR3 region: CASSPEATQYF. CDR3 sequence (DNA): TGTGCCAGCAGTCCAGAGGCGACCCAGTACTTC.